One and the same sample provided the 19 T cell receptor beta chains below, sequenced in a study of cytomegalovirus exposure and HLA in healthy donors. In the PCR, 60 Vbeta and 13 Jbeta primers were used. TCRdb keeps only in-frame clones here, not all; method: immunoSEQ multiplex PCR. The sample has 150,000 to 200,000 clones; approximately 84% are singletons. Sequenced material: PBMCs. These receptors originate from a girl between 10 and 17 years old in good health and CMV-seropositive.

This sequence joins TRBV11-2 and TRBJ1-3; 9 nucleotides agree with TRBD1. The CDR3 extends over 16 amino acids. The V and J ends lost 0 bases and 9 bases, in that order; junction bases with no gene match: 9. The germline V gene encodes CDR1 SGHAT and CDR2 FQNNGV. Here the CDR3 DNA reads TGTGCCAGCAGCTTAGATCGGGGACAGGGCGGCATCACCATATATTTT. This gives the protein CASSLDRGQGGITIYF.

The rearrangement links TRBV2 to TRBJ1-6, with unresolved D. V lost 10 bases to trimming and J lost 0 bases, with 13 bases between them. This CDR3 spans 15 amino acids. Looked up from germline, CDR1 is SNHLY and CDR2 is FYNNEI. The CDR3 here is CATAPGSSYNSPLHF. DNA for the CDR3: TGTGCCACTGCCCCGGGAAGCTCCTATAATTCACCCCTCCACTTT.

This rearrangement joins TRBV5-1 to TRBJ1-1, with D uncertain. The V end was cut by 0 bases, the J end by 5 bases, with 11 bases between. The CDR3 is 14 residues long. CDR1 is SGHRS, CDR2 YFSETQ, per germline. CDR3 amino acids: CASSLVRDMTEAFF. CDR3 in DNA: TGCGCCAGCAGCTTGGTGAGGGATATGACTGAAGCTTTCTTT.

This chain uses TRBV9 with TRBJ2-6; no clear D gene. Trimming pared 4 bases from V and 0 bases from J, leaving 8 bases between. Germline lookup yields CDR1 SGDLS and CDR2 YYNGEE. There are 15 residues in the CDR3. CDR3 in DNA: TGTGCCAGCAGCCCTCACATCTCTGGGGCCAACGTCCTGACTTTC. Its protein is CASSPHISGANVLTF.

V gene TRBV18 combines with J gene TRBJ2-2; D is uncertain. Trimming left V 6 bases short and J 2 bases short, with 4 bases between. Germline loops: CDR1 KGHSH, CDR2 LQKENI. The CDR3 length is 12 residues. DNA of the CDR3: TGTGCCAGCTCTCCTAACACCGGGGAGCTGTTTTTT. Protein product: CASSPNTGELFF.

The DNA for the CDR3 is TGTGCCAGTAGTATGACAGACAGGGTGTATGGCTACACCTTC. It yields the protein CASSMTDRVYGYTF. The genes are TRBV19 and TRBJ1-2, with 7 bases that match TRBD1. Looked up from germline, CDR1 is LNHDA and CDR2 is SQIVND (reference sequence). Trimming took 3 bases from V and 5 from J; bases not matched to a gene: 6. This CDR3 spans 14 amino acids.

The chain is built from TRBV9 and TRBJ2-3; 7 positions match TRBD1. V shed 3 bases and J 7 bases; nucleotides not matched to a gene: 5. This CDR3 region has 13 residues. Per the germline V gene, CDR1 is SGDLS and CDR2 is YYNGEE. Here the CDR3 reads CASSEGQLNTQYF. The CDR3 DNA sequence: TGTGCCAGCAGCGAGGGACAGTTAAATACGCAGTATTTT.

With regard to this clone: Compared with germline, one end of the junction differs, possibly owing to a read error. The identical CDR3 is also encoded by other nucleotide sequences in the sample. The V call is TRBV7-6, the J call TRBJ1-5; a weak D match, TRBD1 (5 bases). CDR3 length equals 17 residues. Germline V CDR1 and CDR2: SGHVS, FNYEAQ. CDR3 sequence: CASSLGSRDYSNQPQHF. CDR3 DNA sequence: TGTGCCAGCAGCTTAGGTTCCAGGGACTATAGCAACCAGCCCCAGCATTTT.

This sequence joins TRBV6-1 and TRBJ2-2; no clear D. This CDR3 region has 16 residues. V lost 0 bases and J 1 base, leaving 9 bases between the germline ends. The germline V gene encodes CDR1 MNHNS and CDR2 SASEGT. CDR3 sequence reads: CASSEAQALNTGELFF. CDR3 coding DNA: TGTGCCAGCAGTGAAGCTCAGGCACTGAACACCGGGGAGCTGTTTTTT.

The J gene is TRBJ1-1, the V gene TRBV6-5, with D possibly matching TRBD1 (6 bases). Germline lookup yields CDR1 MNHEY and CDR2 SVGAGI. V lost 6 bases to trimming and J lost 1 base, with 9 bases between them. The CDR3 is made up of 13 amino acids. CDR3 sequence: CASRKGGNTEAFF. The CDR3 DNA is TGTGCCAGCAGAAAAGGGGGGAACACTGAAGCTTTCTTT.

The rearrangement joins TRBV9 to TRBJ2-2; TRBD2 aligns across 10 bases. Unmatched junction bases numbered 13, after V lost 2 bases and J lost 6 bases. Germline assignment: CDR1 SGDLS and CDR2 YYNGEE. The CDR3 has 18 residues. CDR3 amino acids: CASSVSRTSGDVSGELFF. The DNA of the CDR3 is TGTGCCAGCAGCGTTTCTAGGACTAGCGGTGATGTCTCCGGGGAGCTGTTTTTT.

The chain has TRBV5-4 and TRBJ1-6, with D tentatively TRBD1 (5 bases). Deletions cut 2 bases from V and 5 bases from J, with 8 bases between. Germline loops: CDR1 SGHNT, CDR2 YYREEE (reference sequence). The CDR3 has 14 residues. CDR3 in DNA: TGTGCCAGCAGCTTACTGACAGATAATTCACCCCTCCACTTT. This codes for CASSLLTDNSPLHF.

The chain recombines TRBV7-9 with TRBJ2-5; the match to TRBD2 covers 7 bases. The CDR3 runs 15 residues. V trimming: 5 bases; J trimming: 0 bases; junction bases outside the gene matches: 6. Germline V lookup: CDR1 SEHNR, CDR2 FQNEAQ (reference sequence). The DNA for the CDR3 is TGTGCCAGCAGCGAAACAGCGGGGTACCAAGAGACCCAGTACTTC. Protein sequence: CASSETAGYQETQYF.

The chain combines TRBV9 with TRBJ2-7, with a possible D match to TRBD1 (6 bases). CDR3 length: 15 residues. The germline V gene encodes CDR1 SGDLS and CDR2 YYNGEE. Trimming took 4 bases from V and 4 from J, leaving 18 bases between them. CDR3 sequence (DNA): TGTGCCAGCAGCCCGAGTTACAGGACAGCGTACGAGCAGTACTTC. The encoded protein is CASSPSYRTAYEQYF.

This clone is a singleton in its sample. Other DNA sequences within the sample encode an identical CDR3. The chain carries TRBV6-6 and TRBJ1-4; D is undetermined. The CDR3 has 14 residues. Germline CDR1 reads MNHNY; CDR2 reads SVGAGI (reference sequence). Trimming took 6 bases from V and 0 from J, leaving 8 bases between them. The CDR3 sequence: CASRPSATNEKLFF. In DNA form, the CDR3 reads TGTGCCAGCAGGCCTAGTGCAACTAATGAAAAACTGTTTTTT.

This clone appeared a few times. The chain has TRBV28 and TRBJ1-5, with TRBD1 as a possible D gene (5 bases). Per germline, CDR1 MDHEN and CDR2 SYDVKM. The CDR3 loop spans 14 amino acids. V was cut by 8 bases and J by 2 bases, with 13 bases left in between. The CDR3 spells CASGQGGGNQPQHF. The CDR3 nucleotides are TGTGCCAGCGGTCAGGGAGGGGGCAATCAGCCCCAGCATTTT.

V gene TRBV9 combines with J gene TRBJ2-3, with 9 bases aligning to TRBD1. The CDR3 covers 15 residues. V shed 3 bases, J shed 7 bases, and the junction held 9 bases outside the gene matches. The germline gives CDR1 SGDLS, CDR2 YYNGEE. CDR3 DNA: TGTGCCAGCAGCGCCCGGGACAGGGTAACGCATACGCAGTATTTT. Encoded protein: CASSARDRVTHTQYF.

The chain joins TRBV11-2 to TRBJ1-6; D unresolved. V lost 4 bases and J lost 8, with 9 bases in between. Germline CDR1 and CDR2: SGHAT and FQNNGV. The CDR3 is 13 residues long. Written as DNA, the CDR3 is TGTGCCAGCAGCTCCCTTTCCTATTCACCCCTCCACTTT. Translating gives CASSSLSYSPLHF.

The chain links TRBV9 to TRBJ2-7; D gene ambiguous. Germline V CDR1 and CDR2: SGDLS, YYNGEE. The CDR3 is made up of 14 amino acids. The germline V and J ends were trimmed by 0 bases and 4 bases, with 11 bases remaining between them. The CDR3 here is CASSVDGSAYEQYF. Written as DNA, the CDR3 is TGTGCCAGCAGCGTAGACGGGTCAGCTTACGAGCAGTACTTC.